These 10 T cell receptor beta chains were sequenced from one sample in a study of response to subunit inactivated influenza vaccine. A single record per CDR3 protein comes from TCRdb applying MiXCR to the RT-PCR reads. The sample holds just under 550,000 distinct CDR3 sequences, under 25% seen once. These data were also filed under a second study, of T cells expressing NK-cell markers. That source reports: Beta-chain TCR cDNA was generated via 5'RACE template switching with UMIs.

The sample here was CD4+ T cells sorted from PBMCs, taken roughly 12 days after vaccination. These receptors came from a man in his forties or fifties who received an inactivated influenza vaccine.

This clonotype was seen repeatedly, ten times or more. The chain employs TRBV15 and TRBJ2-7, with D tentatively TRBD1 (5 bases). The germline V gene has CDR1 LNHNV and CDR2 YYDKDF (reference sequence). The CDR3 has 12 amino acids. V was shortened by 2 bases and J by 4 bases, with 6 bases between the two germline ends. CDR3 sequence (DNA): TGTGCCACCAGCAGACAGGGTTACGAGCAGTACTTC. Protein product: CATSRQGYEQYF.

This clonotype turned up a few times. The rearrangement joins TRBV6-5 to TRBJ2-7, with D possibly matching TRBD1 (5 bases). The germline V gene has CDR1 MNHEY and CDR2 SVGAGI. Trimming cost V 2 bases and J 5 bases, with 16 bases left between them. The CDR3 totals 15 residues. CDR3 residues: CASSYPGQGLDEQYF. CDR3 sequence (DNA): TGTGCCAGCAGTTACCCCGGGCAGGGTCTCGACGAGCAGTACTTC.

This chain links TRBV11-2 with TRBJ1-1; no definite D call. Germline V gene lookup returns CDR1 SGHAT and CDR2 FQNNGV. Trimming took off 4 bases at V and 5 bases at J, with 5 bases between the two ends. The CDR3 loop spans 11 amino acids. The CDR3 DNA reads TGTGCCAGCAGCTGGCGGACTGAAGCTTTCTTT. It specifies CASSWRTEAFF.

V is TRBV28 and J is TRBJ2-2; 7 positions match TRBD1. The CDR3 covers 16 residues. The V gene end was trimmed by 2 bases and the J gene end by 4 bases; junction bases not matched to a gene: 7. Looked up from germline, CDR1 is MDHEN and CDR2 is SYDVKM. CDR3 region: CASSLSQGVFTGELFF. In nucleotides, the CDR3 is TGTGCCAGCAGTTTAAGTCAGGGGGTTTTCACCGGGGAGCTGTTTTTT.

This clonotype was recorded a few times. The gene calls are TRBV7-9 and TRBJ1-1; D gene uncertain. V lost 1 base, J lost 8 bases, and 5 bases lay in between. This CDR3 comprises 11 residues. CDR1 is SEHNR, CDR2 FQNEAQ, per germline (reference sequence). In DNA form, the CDR3 reads TGTGCCAGCAGCTTAGTGGAGGAAGCTTTCTTT. As protein: CASSLVEEAFF.

The chain recombines TRBV10-2 with TRBJ2-5; TRBD1 matches 7 bases. This CDR3 comprises 14 residues. CDR1 is WSHSY and CDR2 is SAAADI in the germline V gene. Trimming removed 10 bases from V and 7 bases from J; junction bases left unmatched: 15. DNA for the CDR3: TGCGCCACCTTCCCCGGGAACCAGGGGGTGACCCAGTACTTC. It is translated as CATFPGNQGVTQYF.

V gene TRBV13 combines with J gene TRBJ2-1; D not certain. Trimming stripped 3 bases from V and 2 bases from J, with 17 bases between. Germline V CDR1 and CDR2: PRHDT, FYEKMQ (reference sequence). CDR3 size: 17 residues. The CDR3 spells CASSFLDSPIPYNEQFF. The DNA for the CDR3 is TGTGCCAGCAGCTTTCTGGATTCCCCCATACCCTACAATGAGCAGTTCTTC.

The chain employs TRBV12-3 or TRBV12-4 and TRBJ2-4, with D perhaps matching TRBD1 (6 bases). The V end lost 0 bases, the J end lost 5 bases, and 11 bases lay between the germline ends. The CDR3 has 15 residues. CDR3 protein: CASSLASGAQNIQYF. CDR3 DNA sequence: TGTGCCAGCAGTTTAGCCTCAGGGGCCCAAAACATTCAGTACTTC.

This clonotype was recorded a few times. The chain employs TRBV5-1 and TRBJ2-1, with no clear D. This CDR3 contains 14 residues. Germline CDR1 and CDR2: SGHRS and YFSETQ. V lost 1 base, J lost 5 bases, and 10 bases lay in between. The CDR3 DNA is TGCGCCAGCAGCTTGTTTTCGCCCGACAATGAGCAGTTCTTC. Translation: CASSLFSPDNEQFF.

This clonotype is a singleton in its sample. V usage is TRBV5-1 and J usage is TRBJ1-5; 11 bases are shared with TRBD1. CDR1 is SGHRS, CDR2 YFSETQ, per germline. J was trimmed by 6 bases and V by 3 bases; bases with no gene match: 2. The CDR3 is 14 amino acids. CDR3 in DNA: TGCGCCAGCAGCTGGACAGGGGGCGGTCAGCCCCAGCATTTT. Protein product: CASSWTGGGQPQHF.